A single sample is the source of the 5 T cell receptor beta chains below, sequenced in a study of T cell responses to AZD1222 COVID-19 vaccine. Sequenced by immunoSEQ multiplex PCR; TCRdb stores in-frame clones only, minus some. The table includes roughly 100,000 clones, around nine tenths detected once. Specimen: peripheral blood, collected 28 days after the second AZD1222 dose. All receptors derive from an adult who received the AZD1222 COVID-19 vaccine.

Only one count was recorded for this clone. In DNA form, the CDR3 reads TGTGCCGCGACGGACAGAGCTACCTCCTACGAGCAGTACTTC. Translating it yields CAATDRATSYEQYF. V usage is TRBV28 and J usage is TRBJ2-7; weak D call: TRBD1 (6 bases). Germline V gene sequence: CDR1 MDHEN, CDR2 SYDVKM. The germline V and J ends were trimmed by 11 bases and 0 bases, with 17 bases remaining between them. This CDR3 is 14 amino acids long.

The V and J genes are TRBV29-1 and TRBJ1-5; D perhaps matches TRBD1 (6 bases). The V and J ends lost 0 bases and 4 bases respectively, with 13 bases between them. The CDR3 sequence is 15 residues long. Germline CDR1 reads SQVTM; CDR2 reads ANQGSEA. CDR3 protein: CSVEEGGLGNQPQHF. Here the CDR3 DNA reads TGCAGCGTTGAAGAAGGGGGTCTAGGGAATCAGCCCCAGCATTTT. Full variable domain (missing parts from reference TRBV29-1 and TRBJ1-5): SAVISQKPSRDICQRGTSLTIQCQVDSQVTMMFWYRQQPGQSLTLIATANQGSEATYESGFVIDKFPISRPNLTFSTLTVSNMSPEDSSIYLCSVEEGGLGNQPQHFGDGTRLSIL.

The chain employs TRBV29-1 and TRBJ2-7; 8 bases match TRBD1. The trim removed 0 bases at V and 5 bases at J, leaving 15 bases unmatched. This CDR3 has 17 residues. Looked up from germline, CDR1 is SQVTM and CDR2 is ANQGSEA. Here the CDR3 reads CSVEDPEDRGSPDEQYF. The DNA of the CDR3 is TGCAGCGTTGAAGATCCGGAAGACAGGGGATCCCCAGACGAGCAGTACTTC.

This clone was recorded only once. The chain joins TRBV11-3 to TRBJ2-2, with TRBD1 identical over 10 bases. V lost 5 bases and J lost 4; bases outside the gene matches: 4. Germline V CDR1 and CDR2: SGHNT, YENEEA. The CDR3 length is 15 residues. CDR3 DNA: TGTGCCAGCAGCCCCCGGGACAGGGGCACCGGGGAGCTGTTTTTT. It yields the protein CASSPRDRGTGELFF. The full variable domain, completed using reference TRBV11-3 and TRBJ2-2, is EAGVVQSPRYKIIEKKQPVAFWCNPISGHNTLYWYLQNLGQGPELLIRYENEEAVDDSQLPKDRFSAERLKGVDSTLKIQPAELGDSAVYLCASSPRDRGTGELFFGEGSRLTVL.

The V gene is TRBV10-3, the J gene TRBJ1-4; weak D call: TRBD1 (6 bases). The germline gives CDR1 ENHRY, CDR2 SYGVKD. V was shortened by 4 bases and J by 7 bases, with 13 bases between the two germline ends. This CDR3 comprises 14 residues. The CDR3 coding sequence is TGTGCCATCAGTGTCGACAGGAGCGGTGAAAAACTGTTTTTT. Translated, it gives CAISVDRSGEKLFF.